A selection of T cell receptor beta chains follows, all from one sample in a study of cytomegalovirus exposure and HLA in healthy donors. Using immunoSEQ multiplex PCR, the repertoire was profiled, and TCRdb retains in-frame clones only, with some absent. The sample includes roughly 310,000 clones, approximately 88% of them seen just once. Sequenced: PBMCs. All receptors come from a man in his thirties or forties in good health and CMV-seronegative. Each CDR3 is given without its conserved first and last residue. The order of the fields is J gene, CDR3 length, V gene, CDR3 protein.

J gene: TRBJ1-1; CDR3 length: 11; V gene: TRBV19; CDR3 protein: ASSHRGSTEAF
J gene: TRBJ2-1; CDR3 length: 13; V gene: TRBV6-4; CDR3 protein: ASSDLSGAANEQF
J gene: TRBJ1-5; CDR3 length: 13; V gene: TRBV29-1; CDR3 protein: SAKIGTASNQPQH
J gene: TRBJ2-7; CDR3 length: 14; V gene: TRBV4-1; CDR3 protein: ASSQVAGTYIYEQY
J gene: TRBJ2-7; CDR3 length: 10; V gene: TRBV2; CDR3 protein: ASSIRSYEQY
J gene: TRBJ2-2; CDR3 length: 12; V gene: TRBV7-2; CDR3 protein: ASSPLVPTGELF
J gene: TRBJ2-3; CDR3 length: 14; V gene: TRBV4-3; CDR3 protein: ASRHRAGGRSDTQY
J gene: TRBJ1-1; CDR3 length: 12; V gene: TRBV11-2; CDR3 protein: ASRLAAGITEAF
J gene: TRBJ2-2; CDR3 length: 14; V gene: TRBV4-1; CDR3 protein: ASSTPGQTNTGELF
J gene: TRBJ1-2; CDR3 length: 11; V gene: TRBV7-9; CDR3 protein: ASSLRGLDGYT
J gene: TRBJ2-2; CDR3 length: 13; V gene: TRBV19; CDR3 protein: ASFPDTGGIGELF
J gene: TRBJ2-2; CDR3 length: 11; V gene: TRBV11-2; CDR3 protein: ASSLQGTGELF
J gene: TRBJ2-3; CDR3 length: 13; V gene: TRBV14; CDR3 protein: ASSTGQVGTDTQY
J gene: TRBJ1-2; CDR3 length: 16; V gene: TRBV5-1; CDR3 protein: ASSLVVTGGSGSYGYT
J gene: TRBJ2-1; CDR3 length: 13; V gene: TRBV6-5; CDR3 protein: ASSYLSSSYNEQF
J gene: TRBJ2-3; CDR3 length: 14; V gene: TRBV7-9; CDR3 protein: ASSLMDRFQSDTQY
J gene: TRBJ2-3; CDR3 length: 13; V gene: TRBV13; CDR3 protein: ASSLGTGITDTQY
J gene: TRBJ2-7; CDR3 length: 11; V gene: TRBV10-2; CDR3 protein: ASGIQGFYEQY
J gene: TRBJ2-5; CDR3 length: 10; V gene: TRBV9; CDR3 protein: ASSVAGGTQY
J gene: TRBJ2-3; CDR3 length: 13; V gene: TRBV10-1; CDR3 protein: ASSERRGARDTQY
J gene: TRBJ1-4; CDR3 length: 13; V gene: TRBV2; CDR3 protein: ASSERTADTEKLF
J gene: TRBJ1-1; CDR3 length: 11; V gene: TRBV5-1; CDR3 protein: ASSSGVNTEAF
J gene: TRBJ2-1; CDR3 length: 13; V gene: TRBV29-1; CDR3 protein: SVEVVGGVYNEQF